Below, one T cell receptor beta chain is given with its context. The CDR3 runs 14 residues. Between the trimmed V and J ends, which lost 3 bases and 2 bases, there was a span of 10 bases. CDR1 is KGHSH, CDR2 LQKENI, per germline. The data originate from a study of blood T cell repertoires in COVID-19. The wider study: The study drew acute and convalescent COVID-19 samples from the United States, Italy and Spain.

Assay used: immunoSEQ multiplex PCR; TCRdb lists only in-frame clones, some missing. Among 25,000 to 30,000 clones listed, roughly nine tenths were seen once. The origin of this receptor is a man between 65 and 85 years old with active or convalescent COVID-19. The sequenced sample consisted of peripheral blood. The chain combines TRBV18 with TRBJ1-1; TRBD1 might be the D (6 bases). This CDR3 reads CASSPTGGNTEAFF. DNA for the CDR3: TGTGCCAGCTCACCGACAGGAGGTAACACTGAAGCTTTCTTT.